Here is one T cell receptor (beta chain) with its context. TCRdb keeps only in-frame clones here, not all; method: immunoSEQ multiplex PCR. The sample lists 200,000 to 250,000 clones, around 88% seen once, with over 2.5% in the top ten. This sample stems from a study of cytomegalovirus exposure and HLA in healthy donors. At the level of the study: It was reported in a later analysis that the same platform had been used for the 90 to 150 validation repertoires as for the approximately 730 first-cohort repertoires.

Germline V CDR1 and CDR2: SQVTM, ANQGSEA. Trimming left V 4 bases short and J 6 bases short, with 12 bases between. The CDR3 has 13 amino acids. The chain couples TRBV29-1 to TRBJ2-2; D is ambiguous. This TCR came from a woman aged 18-35 years in good health and CMV-seronegative. Source material: PBMCs. The CDR3 protein is CSVGPDFPGELFF. In nucleotides, the CDR3 is TGCAGCGTTGGTCCCGACTTTCCCGGGGAGCTGTTTTTT.